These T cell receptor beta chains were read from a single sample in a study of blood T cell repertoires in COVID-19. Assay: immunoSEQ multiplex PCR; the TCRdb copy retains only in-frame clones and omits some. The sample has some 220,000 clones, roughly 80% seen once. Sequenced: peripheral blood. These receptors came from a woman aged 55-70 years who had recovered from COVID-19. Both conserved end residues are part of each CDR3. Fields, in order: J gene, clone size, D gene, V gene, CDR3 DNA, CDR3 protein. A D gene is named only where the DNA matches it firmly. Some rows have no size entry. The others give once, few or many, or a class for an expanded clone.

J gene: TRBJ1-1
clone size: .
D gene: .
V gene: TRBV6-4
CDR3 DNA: TGTGCCGGGGGTAGGAGGGACAACACTGAAGCTTTCTTT
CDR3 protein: CAGGRRDNTEAFF

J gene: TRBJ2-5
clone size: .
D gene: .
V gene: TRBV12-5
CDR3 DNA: TGTGCTAGTGGTTTGGCCGGGCTCTCGGGGTACCAAGAGACCCAGTACTTC
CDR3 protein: CASGLAGLSGYQETQYF

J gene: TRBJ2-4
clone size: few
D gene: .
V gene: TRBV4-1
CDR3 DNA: TGCGCCAGCAGTCCCTCGGGCAAAAACATTCAGTACTTC
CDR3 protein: CASSPSGKNIQYF

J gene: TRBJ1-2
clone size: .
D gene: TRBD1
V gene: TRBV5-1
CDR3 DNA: TGCGCCAGCAGCCAGGACAGGTACGGCTACACCTTC
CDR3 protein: CASSQDRYGYTF

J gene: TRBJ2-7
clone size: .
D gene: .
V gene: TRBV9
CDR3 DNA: TGTGCCAGCAGCGTAGTAGGCAGGGGGGACGAGCAGTACTTC
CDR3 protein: CASSVVGRGDEQYF

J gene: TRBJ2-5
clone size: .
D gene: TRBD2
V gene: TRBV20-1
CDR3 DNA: TGCAGTGCTAGTTGGGGGGGAGGTTCGGAGACCCAGTACTTC
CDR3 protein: CSASWGGGSETQYF

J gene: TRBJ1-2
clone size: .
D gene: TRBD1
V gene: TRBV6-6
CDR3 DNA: TGTGCCAGCAGTTACTCGGGACAGGGGGCTGGCTACACCTTC
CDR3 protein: CASSYSGQGAGYTF

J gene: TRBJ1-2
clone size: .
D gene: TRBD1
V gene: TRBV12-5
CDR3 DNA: TGTGCTAGTGGGGACAGGGGAGGCTATGGCTACACCTTC
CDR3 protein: CASGDRGGYGYTF

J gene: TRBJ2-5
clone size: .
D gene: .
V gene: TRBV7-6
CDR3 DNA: TGTGCCAGCAGCCCTCCCCGGGGTTACCAAGAGACCCAGTACTTC
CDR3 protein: CASSPPRGYQETQYF

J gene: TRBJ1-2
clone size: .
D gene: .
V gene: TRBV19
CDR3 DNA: TGTGCCAGTAGGAACGATCGGGAGTTGGACACCTTC
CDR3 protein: CASRNDRELDTF

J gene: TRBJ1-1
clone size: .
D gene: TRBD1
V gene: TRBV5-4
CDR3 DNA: TGTGCCAGCTCAGATGGGACAGGGGGCAGGAACACTGAAGCTTTCTTT
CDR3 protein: CASSDGTGGRNTEAFF

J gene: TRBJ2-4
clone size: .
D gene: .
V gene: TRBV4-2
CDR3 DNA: TGTGCCAGCAGCCAAGACCAGGGGGGTGCCAAAAACATTCAGTACTTC
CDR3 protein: CASSQDQGGAKNIQYF

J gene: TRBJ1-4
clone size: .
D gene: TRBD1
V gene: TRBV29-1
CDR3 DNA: TGCAGCGTTGCTGACGGGACAGCGTACGGAAAACTGTTTTTT
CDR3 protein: CSVADGTAYGKLFF

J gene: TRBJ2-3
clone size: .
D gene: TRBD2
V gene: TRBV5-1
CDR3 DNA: TGCGCCAGTGAGCGGGGGGACTCAGATACGCAGTATTTT
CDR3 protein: CASERGDSDTQYF

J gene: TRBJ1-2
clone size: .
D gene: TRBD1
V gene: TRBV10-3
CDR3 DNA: TGTGCCATCAGTGAGGAGGGACAGAACTATGGCTACACCTTC
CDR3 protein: CAISEEGQNYGYTF

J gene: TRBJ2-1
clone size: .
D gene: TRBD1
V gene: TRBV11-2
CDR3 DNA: TGTGCCAGCAGAAAAAGTTTTGGTGTAGGGACAGTAGACAATGAGCAGTTCTTC
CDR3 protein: CASRKSFGVGTVDNEQFF